The 18 T cell receptor beta chains in this list originate from one sample, sequenced in a study of T cells after yellow fever vaccination. MiXCR, run by TCRdb on the 5' RACE reads, gives a single entry per CDR3 protein. The sample includes some 560,000 distinct CDR3 sequences, under 25% seen only once; the top ten take roughly an eighth. The sequences come from PBMCs, collected 15 days after the yellow fever booster vaccination. The receptor set was obtained from a man in his thirties or forties who received the YFV17D yellow fever vaccine.

The gene calls are TRBV21-1 and TRBJ2-3. TRBV21-1 is deemed a pseudogene. This CDR3 is 15 amino acids long. The CDR3: CASSKFAASTDTQYF. The DNA for the CDR3 is TGTGCCAGCAGCAAATTTGCTGCCAGCACAGATACGCAGTATTTT.

This chain uses TRBV6-5 with TRBJ2-5; D tentatively reads TRBD1 or TRBD2 (5 bases each). The CDR3 sequence is 15 residues long. Germline V lookup: CDR1 MNHEY, CDR2 SVGAGI. Trimming took 1 base from V and 5 from J, leaving 14 bases between them. The CDR3 is CASSYLIGERETQYF. In DNA form, the CDR3 reads TGTGCCAGCAGTTACTTAATAGGGGAGAGGGAGACCCAGTACTTC.

This clonotype turned up a few times. The V call is TRBV4-2, the J call TRBJ2-5; TRBD2 might be the D (5 bases). Between the trimmed V and J ends, which lost 10 bases and 0 bases, there was a span of 12 bases. There are 13 residues in the CDR3. Germline-derived CDR1 and CDR2 are LGHNA and YNFKEQ. CDR3 sequence: CATSLADQETQYF. CDR3 DNA sequence: TGTGCCACCAGTCTAGCTGACCAAGAGACCCAGTACTTC.

A few counts support this clonotype. The chain employs TRBV27 and TRBJ2-4; D is unresolved. CDR3 length equals 13 residues. The V end was cut by 8 bases, the J end by 8 bases, with 16 bases between. Germline V lookup: CDR1 MNHEY, CDR2 SMNVEV (reference sequence). CDR3 sequence: CASRELGDDIQYF. The CDR3 DNA follows: TGTGCCAGCCGCGAGCTTGGAGATGACATTCAGTACTTC.

Only a few counts were recorded for this clonotype. The chain is built from TRBV6-2 or TRBV6-3 and TRBJ2-1; a weak D match, TRBD2 (5 bases). Trimming took off 7 bases at V and 9 bases at J, with 16 bases between the two ends. Per germline, CDR1 MNHEY and CDR2 SVGEGT. The length of the CDR3 is 13 residues. DNA for the CDR3: TGTGCCAGCAACGGGGTCCTGGGTGGTGAGCAGTTCTTC. Translating gives CASNGVLGGEQFF.

This clonotype was recorded at least ten times. The V gene is TRBV20-1, the J gene TRBJ2-3, with unresolved D. Per the germline V gene, CDR1 is DFQATT and CDR2 is SNEGSKA (reference sequence). The CDR3 is made up of 12 amino acids. With 6 bases removed from V and 6 bases from J, the gap between germline ends came to 13 bases. The CDR3 coding sequence is TGCAGTGCCACCAAAACCCCGGATACGCAGTATTTT. Protein: CSATKTPDTQYF.

This clonotype was seen ten or more times. The rearrangement links TRBV12-3 or TRBV12-4 to TRBJ2-5; 10 bases line up with TRBD2. J lost 1 base, V lost 6 bases, and 8 bases had no gene match. CDR3 length: 16 amino acids. CDR3 sequence: CASSLTSGIFQETQYF. CDR3 bases: TGTGCCAGCAGCCTTACTAGCGGGATCTTCCAAGAGACCCAGTACTTC.

This clonotype was recorded many times. The chain carries TRBV24-1 and TRBJ2-1; 9 nucleotides line up with TRBD2. V dropped 3 bases and J dropped 7; count of bases not matched to a gene: 9. The CDR3 runs to 16 residues. Germline CDR1 is KGHDR and CDR2 is SFDVKD. The CDR3 bases are TGTGCCACCAGTGATCCTAGCGGGGACGTCGGGAATGAGCAGTTCTTC. It is translated as CATSDPSGDVGNEQFF.

This clonotype was seen more than once but under ten times. V gene TRBV5-1 combines with J gene TRBJ2-5, with D maybe TRBD2 (5 bases). Germline V gene data show CDR1 as SGHRS and CDR2 as YFSETQ. Trimming stripped 4 bases from V and 5 bases from J, with 18 bases between. The CDR3 loop spans 15 amino acids. In DNA, the CDR3 is TGCGCCAGCAGCCCGGTCGGGGATCCGGGGGAGACCCAGTACTTC. It yields the protein CASSPVGDPGETQYF. Full variable domain (missing parts from reference TRBV5-1 and TRBJ2-5): KAGVTQTPRYLIKTRGQQVTLSCSPISGHRSVSWYQQTPGQGLQFLFEYFSETQRNKGNFPGRFSGRQFSNSRSEMNVSTLELGDSALYLCASSPVGDPGETQYFGPGTRLLVL.

This clonotype was found a few times. V gene TRBV27 combines with J gene TRBJ1-2; 8 bases map to TRBD1. The CDR3 runs 17 residues. CDR1 and CDR2 from the germline V gene are MNHEY and SMNVEV (reference sequence). The ends lost 0 bases at V and 2 bases at J; junction bases unmatched: 8. CDR3 sequence reads: CASSLSQTGGVNYGYTF. The CDR3 DNA reads as TGTGCCAGCAGTTTATCGCAAACAGGGGGAGTAAACTATGGCTACACCTTC.

The V call is TRBV5-1, the J call TRBJ2-2; D is possibly TRBD2 (6 bases). V gave up 4 bases and J gave up 0 bases, with 19 bases separating them. From germline, CDR1 is SGHRS and CDR2 YFSETQ. CDR3 length: 18 amino acids. CDR3 sequence (DNA): TGCGCCAGCAGCCATAAACCCGATAGCGGTCCGAACACCGGGGAGCTGTTTTTT. It encodes CASSHKPDSGPNTGELFF.

Here the CDR3 DNA reads TGTGCCAGCAGCTTAGGATTGGGCAGGGACACTGAAGCTTTCTTT. This sequence encodes CASSLGLGRDTEAFF. This rearrangement joins TRBV7-2 to TRBJ1-1; TRBD1 is a possible D gene (5 bases). The CDR3 sequence is 15 residues long. CDR1 SGHTA and CDR2 FQGNSA come from the germline V gene. V was cut by 1 base and J by 3 bases, with 12 bases left in between.

The rearrangement uses TRBV6-5 and TRBJ2-7; D is perhaps TRBD2 (5 bases). CDR1 is MNHEY, CDR2 SVGAGI, per germline. Trimming cost V 4 bases and J 3 bases, with 16 bases left between them. The CDR3 runs 15 residues. CDR3 in amino acids: CASSLYGDMYYEQYF. The DNA for the CDR3 is TGTGCCAGCAGTTTGTACGGGGATATGTACTACGAGCAGTACTTC.

This clonotype was seen only a few times. The chain recombines TRBV5-1 with TRBJ2-6; D is unresolved. CDR1 and CDR2 (germline): SGHRS, YFSETQ. The CDR3 sequence is 14 residues long. The V end lost 4 bases, the J end lost 4 bases, and 9 bases lay between the germline ends. CDR3 sequence (DNA): TGCGCCAGCAGCCCTAATACAGGGGCCAACGTCCTGACTTTC. Protein product: CASSPNTGANVLTF.

A few counts support this clonotype. V usage is TRBV5-1 and J usage is TRBJ2-1, with 10 nucleotides matching TRBD1. The CDR3 has 15 amino acids. The V gene end was trimmed by 5 bases and the J gene end by 3 bases; junction bases not matched to a gene: 5. Germline V gene data show CDR1 as SGHRS and CDR2 as YFSETQ. Written as DNA, the CDR3 is TGCGCCAGCAGACCCGGACAGGGGGGCTACAATGAGCAGTTCTTC. The encoded protein is CASRPGQGGYNEQFF.

The sample holds many counts of this clonotype. The chain couples TRBV29-1 to TRBJ2-2; 10 bases are a match to TRBD2. V lost 3 bases, J lost 4 bases, and 5 bases stayed unmatched. The CDR3 extends over 15 amino acids. Germline V gives CDR1 SQVTM, CDR2 ANQGSEA. Here the CDR3 reads CSVDRLAGATGELFF. CDR3 nucleotides: TGCAGCGTTGATCGGCTAGCGGGAGCCACCGGGGAGCTGTTTTTT.

The V gene is TRBV18, the J gene TRBJ2-5; no definite D call. V dropped 0 bases and J dropped 9 bases, with 8 bases sitting between them. This CDR3 contains 12 residues. Germline CDR1 and CDR2: KGHSH and LQKENI. CDR3 amino acids: CASSPPNQAQYF. The CDR3 DNA is TGTGCCAGCTCACCACCGAACCAGGCCCAGTACTTC.

The chain is built from TRBV20-1 and TRBJ2-1; 8 bases are shared with TRBD2. J gave up 9 bases and V 5 bases, and 15 bases lay outside the gene matches. The CDR3 is 15 amino acids. The germline gives CDR1 DFQATT, CDR2 SNEGSKA (reference sequence). The CDR3 region is CSASAGAKGMSEQFF. CDR3 sequence (DNA): TGCAGTGCTTCAGCGGGAGCCAAGGGTATGAGTGAGCAGTTCTTC.